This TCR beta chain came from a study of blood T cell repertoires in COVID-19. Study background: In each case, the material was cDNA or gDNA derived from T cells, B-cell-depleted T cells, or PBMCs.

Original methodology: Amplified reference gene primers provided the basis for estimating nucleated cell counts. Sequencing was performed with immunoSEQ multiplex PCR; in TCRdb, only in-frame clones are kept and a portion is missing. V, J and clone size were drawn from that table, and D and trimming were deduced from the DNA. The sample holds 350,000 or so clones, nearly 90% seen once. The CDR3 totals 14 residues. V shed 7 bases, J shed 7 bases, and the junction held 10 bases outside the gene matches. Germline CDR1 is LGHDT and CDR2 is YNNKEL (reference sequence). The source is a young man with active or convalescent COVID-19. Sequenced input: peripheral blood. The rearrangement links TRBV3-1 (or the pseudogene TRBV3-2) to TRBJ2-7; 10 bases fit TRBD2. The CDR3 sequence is CASTPTSGSSEQYF. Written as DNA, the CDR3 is TGTGCCAGCACCCCGACTAGCGGGTCCTCGGAGCAGTACTTC.